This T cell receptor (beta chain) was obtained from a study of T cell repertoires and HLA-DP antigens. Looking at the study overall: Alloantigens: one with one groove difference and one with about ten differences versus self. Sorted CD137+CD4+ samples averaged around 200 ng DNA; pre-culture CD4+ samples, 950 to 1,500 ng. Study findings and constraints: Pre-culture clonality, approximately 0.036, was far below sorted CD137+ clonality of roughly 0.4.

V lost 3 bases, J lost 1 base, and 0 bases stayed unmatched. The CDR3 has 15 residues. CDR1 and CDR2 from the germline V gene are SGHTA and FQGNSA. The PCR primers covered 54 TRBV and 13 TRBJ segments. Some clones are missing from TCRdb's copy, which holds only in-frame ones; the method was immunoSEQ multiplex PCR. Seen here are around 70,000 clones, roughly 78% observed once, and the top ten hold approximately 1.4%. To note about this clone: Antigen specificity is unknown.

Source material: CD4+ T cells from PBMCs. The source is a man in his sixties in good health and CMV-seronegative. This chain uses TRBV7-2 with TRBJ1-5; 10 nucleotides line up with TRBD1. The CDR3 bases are TGTGCCAGCAGCTTGGGACAGGGGAGCAATCAGCCCCAGCATTTT. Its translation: CASSLGQGSNQPQHF.